The rows below give T cell receptor beta chains drawn from one sample of a study of beta chain features in type 1 diabetes. Using immunoSEQ multiplex PCR, the repertoire was profiled, and TCRdb retains in-frame clones only, with some absent. The repertoire holds approximately 170,000 clones, with around 8% as singletons. The specimen was central memory CD4+ T cells from blood. The receptor source for this set is a woman aged 40 to 50 with type 1 diabetes. Both conserved end residues are part of each CDR3. The order of the fields is CDR3 protein, CDR3 DNA, D gene, J gene, clone size, V gene. A D gene is named only where the DNA matches it firmly. Clone sizes are given selectively: once, few, many, or a class where the clone is expanded.

CDR3: CASRFGTGGYGYTF
DNA: TGCGCCAGCAGGTTCGGGACAGGGGGCTATGGCTACACCTTC
D: TRBD1
J: TRBJ1-2
size: -
V: TRBV5-1

CDR3: CASSPRWTEAFF
DNA: TGTGCCAGCAGCCCGCGTTGGACTGAAGCTTTCTTT
D: -
J: TRBJ1-1
size: few
V: TRBV13

CDR3: CASSLDRYEQYF
DNA: TGTGCCAGCAGCTTGGATCGCTACGAGCAGTACTTC
D: -
J: TRBJ2-7
size: few
V: TRBV5-5

CDR3: CASSVVFGQPQHF
DNA: TGTGCCAGCAGTGTCGTTTTCGGTCAGCCCCAGCATTTT
D: -
J: TRBJ1-5
size: -
V: TRBV27

CDR3: CASSENRDQPQHF
DNA: TGTGCCAGCAGTGAGAACAGGGACCAGCCCCAGCATTTT
D: -
J: TRBJ1-5
size: few
V: TRBV6-1

CDR3: CASSVGQGEDGYTF
DNA: TGTGCCAGCAGTGTAGGGCAGGGCGAAGATGGCTACACCTTC
D: -
J: TRBJ1-2
size: few
V: TRBV2

CDR3: CASSFAGFGVTEAFF
DNA: TGTGCCAGCAGCTTCGCAGGATTTGGCGTCACTGAAGCTTTCTTT
D: -
J: TRBJ1-1
size: few
V: TRBV7-9

CDR3: CASSYPGTQQFF
DNA: TGTGCCAGCAGTTATCCGGGGACACAGCAGTTCTTC
D: -
J: TRBJ2-1
size: -
V: TRBV27

CDR3: CASSASSTTNEKLFF
DNA: TGTGCCAGCAGTGCGAGCTCCACAACTAATGAAAAACTGTTTTTT
D: -
J: TRBJ1-4
size: few
V: TRBV9

CDR3: CASSLAPGDLYEQYF
DNA: TGTGCCAGCAGCTTAGCACCAGGGGACCTTTACGAGCAGTACTTC
D: -
J: TRBJ2-7
size: -
V: TRBV7-8

CDR3: CASSFETQYF
DNA: TGTGCCAGCAGCTTCGAGACCCAGTACTTC
D: -
J: TRBJ2-5
size: few
V: TRBV6-6

CDR3: CASSTRGWPPYNEQFF
DNA: TGTGCCAGTAGTACCAGGGGCTGGCCGCCGTACAATGAGCAGTTCTTC
D: -
J: TRBJ2-1
size: -
V: TRBV19

CDR3: CASGDRDYGYTF
DNA: TGTGCCAGCGGGGACAGAGACTATGGCTACACCTTC
D: TRBD1
J: TRBJ1-2
size: few
V: TRBV28

CDR3: CASKTGGAGYSYGYTF
DNA: TGTGCCAGCAAGACAGGGGGCGCTGGCTATTCCTATGGCTACACCTTC
D: TRBD1
J: TRBJ1-2
size: many
V: TRBV28

CDR3: CASSFRLTDNEQFF
DNA: TGTGCCAGCAGCTTCAGACTCACCGACAATGAGCAGTTCTTC
D: -
J: TRBJ2-1
size: few
V: TRBV7-2

CDR3: CASTPARATEAFF
DNA: TGTGCCAGCACCCCCGCCAGGGCCACTGAAGCTTTCTTT
D: -
J: TRBJ1-1
size: few
V: TRBV7-8

CDR3: CASGQGSNNEQFF
DNA: TGTGCCAGCGGACAGGGGAGTAACAATGAGCAGTTCTTC
D: TRBD1
J: TRBJ2-1
size: -
V: TRBV7-2

CDR3: CASRPPGASTDTQYF
DNA: TGTGCCAGCAGACCCCCGGGAGCCAGCACAGATACGCAGTATTTT
D: -
J: TRBJ2-3
size: -
V: TRBV7-2

CDR3: CSVVKARGRLETQYF
DNA: TGCAGCGTTGTCAAGGCTCGCGGGAGGTTGGAGACCCAGTACTTC
D: TRBD2
J: TRBJ2-5
size: few
V: TRBV29-1

CDR3: CASSGTGNTGELFF
DNA: TGTGCCAGTAGTGGGACAGGGAACACCGGGGAGCTGTTTTTT
D: TRBD1
J: TRBJ2-2
size: few
V: TRBV19

CDR3: CASSPGLIFNEQFF
DNA: TGTGCCAGCTCACCGGGACTAATCTTCAATGAGCAGTTCTTC
D: TRBD2
J: TRBJ2-1
size: -
V: TRBV18

CDR3: CATSRDQRTAEAFF
DNA: TGTGCCACCAGCAGAGATCAGCGGACAGCTGAAGCTTTCTTT
D: -
J: TRBJ1-1
size: -
V: TRBV15

CDR3: CASSLDSSNQPQHF
DNA: TGCGCCAGCAGCTTGGACAGTAGCAATCAGCCCCAGCATTTT
D: -
J: TRBJ1-5
size: -
V: TRBV5-1

CDR3: CASNGGGDSSYEQYF
DNA: TGTGCCAGCAACGGAGGAGGGGACAGTTCATACGAGCAGTACTTC
D: -
J: TRBJ2-7
size: -
V: TRBV28